This T cell receptor (beta chain) was identified in a study of CD8 T cells in ankylosing spondylitis. Findings and caveats of the study: Within peripheral blood, clones linked to disease were CD8+ and relatively rare. Disease-linked clones reportedly showed significant enrichment in matched ankylosing spondylitis synovial fluid.

One entry per CDR3 protein results from TCRdb running MiXCR on the 5' RACE reads. The sample holds 100,000 to 150,000 distinct CDR3 sequences, about 6.4% seen once. Germline CDR1 GTSNPN, CDR2 SVGIG (reference sequence). V gave up 2 bases and J gave up 0 bases; unmatched junction bases: 5. The CDR3 has 18 residues. To note about this clonotype: Its matching antigen is unknown.

The source is a male donor with ankylosing spondylitis or in good health (not recorded which). This chain uses TRBV30 with TRBJ2-2, with 14 positions matching TRBD2. Sequenced sample: blood, either unsorted or a sorted T cell fraction (not recorded which). Here the CDR3 DNA reads TGTGCCTGGAGTCCTAGGACTAGCGGGAGGTCGAACACCGGGGAGCTGTTTTTT. Amino acids: CAWSPRTSGRSNTGELFF.